This passage covers 10 T cell receptor beta chains from one sample sequenced in a study of blood T cell repertoires in COVID-19. Repertoires were generated with immunoSEQ multiplex PCR, while TCRdb's copy carries only in-frame clones and drops some. The sample consists of about 74,000 clones, about 84% of them appearing once. The sample was peripheral blood. Receptors originate from a human donor in a cohort sampled during active COVID-19.

The J gene is TRBJ2-7, the V gene TRBV9; 8 bases are shared with TRBD2. With 0 bases clipped from V and 4 bases from J, the junction kept 9 bases outside the gene matches. This CDR3 is 16 amino acids long. The germline gives CDR1 SGDLS, CDR2 YYNGEE. For the CDR3, the DNA is TGTGCCAGCAGCGTAGGCAGGGGACTAGTGGGGTACGAGCAGTACTTC. It specifies CASSVGRGLVGYEQYF.

The chain couples TRBV10-1 to TRBJ2-7, with 8 bases matching TRBD1. The CDR3 length is 16 residues. Trimming removed 0 bases from V and 4 bases from J; junction bases left unmatched: 8. Germline values: CDR1 WNHNN, CDR2 SYGVQD (reference sequence). CDR3 sequence: CASSESTGAAIYEQYF. The CDR3 DNA is TGCGCCAGCAGTGAGTCGACAGGGGCGGCTATATACGAGCAGTACTTC.

This clone was seen a few times. The V call is TRBV27, the J call TRBJ2-7; the D gene is possibly TRBD2 (6 bases). V lost 1 base, J lost 7 bases, and 20 bases lay in between. The CDR3 has 16 residues. The V gene's germline CDR1 is MNHEY and CDR2 SMNVEV (reference sequence). CDR3 protein: CASSLWGGVALGEQYF. The DNA of the CDR3 is TGTGCCAGCAGTTTATGGGGAGGAGTGGCCTTGGGGGAGCAGTACTTC.

V usage is TRBV19 and J usage is TRBJ2-5, with 12 nucleotides matching TRBD1. The CDR3 length is 16 residues. Germline CDR1 is LNHDA and CDR2 is SQIVND (reference sequence). V gave up 6 bases and J gave up 4 bases; unmatched junction bases: 9. DNA of the CDR3: TGTGCCAGTAGCCCAGCGGGGGACAGGGGGCGAGAGACCCAGTACTTC. Its translation is CASSPAGDRGRETQYF. The variable domain in full, with the rest retrieved from reference TRBV19 and TRBJ2-5, is DGGITQSPKYLFRKEGQNVTLSCEQNLNHDAMYWYRQDPGQGLRLIYYSQIVNDFQKGDIAEGYSVSREKKESFPLTVTSAQKNPTAFYLCASSPAGDRGRETQYFGPGTRLLVL.

The chain couples TRBV6-5 to TRBJ2-7; the match to TRBD1 covers 8 bases. CDR3 length equals 15 residues. Germline V gene sequence: CDR1 MNHEY, CDR2 SVGAGI. J was trimmed by 0 bases and V by 5 bases; bases with no gene match: 6. The CDR3 region is CASSLSGTGSYEQYF. Here the CDR3 DNA reads TGTGCCAGCAGTCTATCCGGGACAGGCTCCTACGAGCAGTACTTC.

The CDR3 spells CAWTGGNTIYF. The CDR3 region has the DNA TGTGCCTGGACGGGTGGAAACACCATATATTTT. The chain recombines TRBV30 with TRBJ1-3; D is unclear. V lost 4 bases and J 3 bases, leaving 4 bases between the germline ends. CDR1 is GTSNPN, CDR2 SVGIG, per germline (reference sequence). The CDR3 contains 11 residues.

The V call is TRBV2, the J call TRBJ2-1; D may be TRBD1 (6 bases). The CDR3 spans 11 residues. V lost 7 bases and J lost 10, with 11 bases in between. Germline V CDR1 and CDR2: SNHLY, FYNNEI. The CDR3 nucleotides are TGTGCCAGCACCCCTCAGGGGGAGCAGTTCTTC. Translated, it gives CASTPQGEQFF.

The chain couples TRBV5-4 to TRBJ2-1; D unresolved. Germline loops: CDR1 SGHNT, CDR2 YYREEE (reference sequence). V was cut by 2 bases and J by 0 bases, with 9 bases left in between. This CDR3 region has 15 residues. The CDR3 spells CASSFKRSSYNEQFF. The CDR3 coding sequence is TGTGCCAGCAGCTTTAAGCGAAGCTCCTACAATGAGCAGTTCTTC.

A few counts support this clone. This rearrangement joins TRBV7-2 to TRBJ1-6, with 8 bases that match TRBD1. The germline gives CDR1 SGHTA, CDR2 FQGNSA. With 5 bases clipped from V and 8 bases from J, the junction kept 5 bases outside the gene matches. This CDR3 has 14 amino acids. CDR3 residues: CASSTGTGDSPLHF. The CDR3 DNA reads as TGTGCCAGCAGCACCGGGACAGGAGATTCACCCCTCCACTTT.

The chain employs TRBV27 and TRBJ2-1; D is possibly TRBD1 (5 bases). CDR1 and CDR2 (germline): MNHEY, SMNVEV (reference sequence). The CDR3 loop spans 14 amino acids. Trimming stripped 4 bases from V and 6 bases from J, with 13 bases between. The CDR3 sequence is CASSSAGLGNEQFF. As DNA, the CDR3 is TGTGCCAGCAGTTCGGCAGGGCTTGGCAATGAGCAGTTCTTC.